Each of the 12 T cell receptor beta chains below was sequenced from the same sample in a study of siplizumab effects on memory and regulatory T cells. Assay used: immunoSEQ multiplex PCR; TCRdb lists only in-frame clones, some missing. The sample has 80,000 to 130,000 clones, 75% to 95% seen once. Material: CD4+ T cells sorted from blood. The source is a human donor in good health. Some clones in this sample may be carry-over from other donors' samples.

The CDR3 is CASSPSQETQYF. Here the CDR3 DNA reads TGCGCCAGCAGCCCCAGCCAAGAGACCCAGTACTTC. The genes are TRBV5-1 and TRBJ2-5; D is undetermined. The V end was cut by 4 bases, the J end by 1 base, with 5 bases between. The length of the CDR3 is 12 residues. Per germline, CDR1 SGHRS and CDR2 YFSETQ. The whole variable domain, remainder taken from reference TRBV5-1 and TRBJ2-5, is KAGVTQTPRYLIKTRGQQVTLSCSPISGHRSVSWYQQTPGQGLQFLFEYFSETQRNKGNFPGRFSGRQFSNSRSEMNVSTLELGDSALYLCASSPSQETQYFGPGTRLLVL.

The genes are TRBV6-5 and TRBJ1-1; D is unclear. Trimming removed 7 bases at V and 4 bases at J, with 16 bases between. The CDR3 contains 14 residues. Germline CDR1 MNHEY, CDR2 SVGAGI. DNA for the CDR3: TGTGCCAGCATCAAAACGGGTGTAAGCACTGAAGCTTTCTTT. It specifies CASIKTGVSTEAFF.

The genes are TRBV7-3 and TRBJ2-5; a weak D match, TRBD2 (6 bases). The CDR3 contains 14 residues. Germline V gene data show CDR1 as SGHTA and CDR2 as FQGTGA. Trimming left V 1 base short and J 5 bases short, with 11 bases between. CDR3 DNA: TGTGCCAGCAGCTTAATGCGGGATAGTGAGACCCAGTACTTC. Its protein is CASSLMRDSETQYF.

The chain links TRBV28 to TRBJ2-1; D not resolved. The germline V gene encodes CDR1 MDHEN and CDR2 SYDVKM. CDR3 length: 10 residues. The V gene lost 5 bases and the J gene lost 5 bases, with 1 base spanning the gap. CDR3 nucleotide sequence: TGTGCCAGCAGTCACAATGAGCAGTTCTTC. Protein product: CASSHNEQFF.

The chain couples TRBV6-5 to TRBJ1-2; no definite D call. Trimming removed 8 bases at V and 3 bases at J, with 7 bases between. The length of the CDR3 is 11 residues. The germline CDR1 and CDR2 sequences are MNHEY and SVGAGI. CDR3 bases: TGTGCCAGCTTTAACGACTATGGCTACACCTTC. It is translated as CASFNDYGYTF.

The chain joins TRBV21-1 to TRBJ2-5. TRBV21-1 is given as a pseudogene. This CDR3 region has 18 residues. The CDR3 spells CASRTFPRAPIAGETQYF. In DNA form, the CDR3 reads TGTGCCAGCAGAACCTTCCCCCGGGCCCCAATCGCTGGGGAGACCCAGTACTTC.

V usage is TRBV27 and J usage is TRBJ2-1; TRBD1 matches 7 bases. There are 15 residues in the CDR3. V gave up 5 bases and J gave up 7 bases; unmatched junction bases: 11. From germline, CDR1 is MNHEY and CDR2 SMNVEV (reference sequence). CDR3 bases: TGTGCCAGCAGTCCGCCGGGACAGTTGGGGAATGAGCAGTTCTTC. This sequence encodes CASSPPGQLGNEQFF.

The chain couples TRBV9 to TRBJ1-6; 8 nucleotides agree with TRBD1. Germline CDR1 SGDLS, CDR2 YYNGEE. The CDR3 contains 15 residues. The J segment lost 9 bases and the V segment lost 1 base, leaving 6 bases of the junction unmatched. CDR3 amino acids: CASSVTAGGGSPLHF. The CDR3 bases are TGTGCCAGCAGCGTAACGGCAGGGGGCGGTTCACCCCTCCACTTT.

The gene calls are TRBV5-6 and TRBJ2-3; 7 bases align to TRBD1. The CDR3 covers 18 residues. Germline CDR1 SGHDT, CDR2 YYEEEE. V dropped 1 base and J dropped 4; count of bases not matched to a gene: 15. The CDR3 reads CASSLFRRQGVYSDTQYF. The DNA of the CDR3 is TGTGCCAGCAGCTTGTTTCGTAGGCAGGGGGTTTATTCAGATACGCAGTATTTT.

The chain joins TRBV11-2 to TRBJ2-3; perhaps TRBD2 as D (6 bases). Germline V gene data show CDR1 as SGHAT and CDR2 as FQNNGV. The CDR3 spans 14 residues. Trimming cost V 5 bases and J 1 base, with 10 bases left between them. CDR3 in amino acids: CASSPLARTDTQYF. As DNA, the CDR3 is TGTGCCAGCAGCCCCCTAGCGCGCACAGATACGCAGTATTTT.

CDR3 protein: CASSRSGRETQYF. The DNA for the CDR3 is TGCGCCAGCAGCCGTAGCGGGAGGGAGACCCAGTACTTC. The chain recombines TRBV4-1 with TRBJ2-5; 10 bases fit TRBD2. Losses at the gene ends were 4 bases for V and 5 bases for J; bases not matched to a gene: 1. This CDR3 has 13 amino acids. From germline, CDR1 is MGHRA and CDR2 YSYEKL.

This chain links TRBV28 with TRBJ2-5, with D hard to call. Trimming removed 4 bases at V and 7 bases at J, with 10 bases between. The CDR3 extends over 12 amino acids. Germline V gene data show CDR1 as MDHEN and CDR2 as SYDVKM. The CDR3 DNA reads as TGTGCCAGCAGTTCTACAGTGAGGACCCAGTACTTC. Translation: CASSSTVRTQYF.